Each of the 21 T cell receptor beta chains below was sequenced from the same sample in a study of blood T cell repertoires in COVID-19. Assay used: immunoSEQ multiplex PCR; TCRdb lists only in-frame clones, some missing. This table has a few hundred thousand clones, more than 75% appearing once. Sequenced sample: peripheral blood. These receptors were obtained from a woman in her 40s who had recovered from COVID-19.

As to this clone: Different DNA sequences within this sample yield the same CDR3. The chain carries TRBV19 and TRBJ2-3; D is perhaps TRBD2 (5 bases). The CDR3 totals 15 residues. Germline CDR1 is LNHDA and CDR2 is SQIVND (reference sequence). V lost 1 base and J lost 0, with 8 bases in between. CDR3 coding DNA: TGTGCCAGTAGTATAGTCGGCGGGAGCACAGATACGCAGTATTTT. Residues: CASSIVGGSTDTQYF. The whole variable domain, filled in from reference TRBV19 and TRBJ2-3, reads DGGITQSPKYLFRKEGQNVTLSCEQNLNHDAMYWYRQDPGQGLRLIYYSQIVNDFQKGDIAEGYSVSREKKESFPLTVTSAQKNPTAFYLCASSIVGGSTDTQYFGPGTRLTVL.

The chain employs TRBV30 and TRBJ1-2; D remains unclear. The CDR3 is made up of 12 amino acids. V gave up 5 bases and J gave up 7 bases, with 14 bases separating them. Germline assignment: CDR1 GTSNPN and CDR2 SVGIG (reference sequence). CDR3 protein: CAWLHGVGGYTF. DNA for the CDR3: TGTGCCTGGCTCCACGGGGTTGGTGGCTACACCTTC.

The gene calls are TRBV5-1 and TRBJ1-3; tentative D call: TRBD1 (6 bases). The V end lost 7 bases, the J end lost 4 bases, and 18 bases lay between the germline ends. CDR3 length equals 15 residues. Germline V gene sequence: CDR1 SGHRS, CDR2 YFSETQ. This chain's CDR3 is CASSLGGGGGNTIYF. The CDR3 coding sequence is TGCGCCAGCTCCCTTGGGGGGGGCGGCGGAAACACCATATATTTT.

The V call is TRBV10-3, the J call TRBJ1-1; D possibly corresponds to TRBD1 (6 bases). Trimming took 7 bases from V and 10 from J, leaving 16 bases between them. Germline V gives CDR1 ENHRY, CDR2 SYGVKD. The CDR3 contains 12 residues. This chain's CDR3 is CAITDRMGAAFF. DNA for the CDR3: TGTGCCATCACCGACAGGATGGGCGCAGCTTTCTTT.

This clone has a single count. The V gene is TRBV25-1, the J gene TRBJ1-1; D gene unclear. Germline V CDR1 and CDR2: MGHDK, SYGVNS. The CDR3 totals 13 residues. V was clipped by 4 bases and J by 1 base, with 7 bases between them. DNA for the CDR3: TGTGCCAGCAGTGGGTCGGGGAACACTGAAGCTTTCTTT. This encodes CASSGSGNTEAFF.

The V call is TRBV7-9, the J call TRBJ2-2; 10 bases align to TRBD1. CDR3 size: 15 residues. V was pared by 5 bases and J by 6 bases, with 6 bases of the junction left unmatched. The germline V gene has CDR1 SEHNR and CDR2 FQNEAQ (reference sequence). The CDR3 DNA reads TGTGCCAGCAGCCTTGGGACAGGGGTTGCCGGGGAGCTGTTTTTT. It is translated as CASSLGTGVAGELFF. The whole variable domain, remainder taken from reference TRBV7-9 and TRBJ2-2, is DTGVSQNPRHKITKRGQNVTFRCDPISEHNRLYWYRQTLGQGPEFLTYFQNEAQLEKSRLLSDRFSAERPKGSFSTLEIQRTEQGDSAMYLCASSLGTGVAGELFFGEGSRLTVL.

V is TRBV18 and J is TRBJ2-1; no definite D call. With 2 bases removed from V and 6 bases from J, the gap between germline ends came to 8 bases. CDR3 length equals 13 residues. Looked up from germline, CDR1 is KGHSH and CDR2 is LQKENI. CDR3 in DNA: TGTGCCAGCTCACCAGGGCAGACCAATGAGCAGTTCTTC. Its protein is CASSPGQTNEQFF.

The rearrangement uses TRBV20-1 and TRBJ1-1; D gene ambiguous. Trimming shortened V by 4 bases and J by 9 bases, and 9 bases separated the two germline ends. The CDR3 consists of 10 residues. Germline V gene sequence: CDR1 DFQATT, CDR2 SNEGSKA (reference sequence). The CDR3 sequence is CSAILVKAFF. CDR3 nucleotides: TGCAGTGCTATCCTAGTGAAAGCTTTCTTT.

The genes are TRBV30 and TRBJ1-1; no firm D call. The CDR3 is made up of 14 amino acids. The V end lost 2 bases, the J end lost 0 bases, and 10 bases lay between the germline ends. Germline CDR1 is GTSNPN and CDR2 is SVGIG (reference sequence). In nucleotides, the CDR3 is TGTGCCTGGAGTCAACAGTCGGTGAACACTGAAGCTTTCTTT. Amino acid sequence: CAWSQQSVNTEAFF.

This clone has a single count. The chain uses TRBV5-4 and TRBJ1-1; 8 nucleotides align to TRBD1. Germline trimming cut 6 bases from V and 0 bases from J; bases unmatched to any gene: 4. The CDR3 sequence is 14 residues long. The germline gives CDR1 SGHNT, CDR2 YYREEE (reference sequence). CDR3 nucleotide sequence: TGTGCCAGCACCCCGGGACAGGTGAACACTGAAGCTTTCTTT. Translated, it gives CASTPGQVNTEAFF.

This sequence joins TRBV30 and TRBJ2-3; the D is unclear. CDR1 is GTSNPN, CDR2 SVGIG, per germline (reference sequence). This CDR3 region has 11 residues. V gave up 8 bases and J gave up 1 base, with 7 bases separating them. This CDR3 reads CASTRTDTQYF. The CDR3 coding sequence is TGTGCCAGCACTCGCACAGATACGCAGTATTTT. The full variable domain, in which reference TRBV30 and TRBJ2-3 provide the parts outside the CDR3, is SQTIHQWPATLVQPVGSPLSLECTVEGTSNPNLYWYRQAAGRGLQLLFYSVGIGQISSEVPQNLSASRPQDRQFILSSKKLLLSDSGFYLCASTRTDTQYFGPGTRLTVL.

This sequence joins TRBV5-1 and TRBJ2-5; 7 bases are a match to TRBD1. Trimming cost V 3 bases and J 5 bases; bases outside gene matches: 7. CDR1 and CDR2 (germline): SGHRS, YFSETQ. CDR3 size: 14 residues. DNA for the CDR3: TGCGCCAGCAGCTGGGCAGGGGGTGGTGAGACCCAGTACTTC. Amino acid sequence: CASSWAGGGETQYF.

This clone was seen only a few times. This chain connects TRBV7-9 to TRBJ1-5; 7 bases are shared with TRBD1. Germline V gives CDR1 SEHNR, CDR2 FQNEAQ (reference sequence). This CDR3 spans 14 amino acids. V shed 5 bases, J shed 7 bases, and the junction held 8 bases outside the gene matches. CDR3 residues: CASSQRDSRQPQHF. The CDR3, as DNA: TGTGCCAGCAGCCAGAGGGACAGCCGACAGCCCCAGCATTTT.

The chain couples TRBV30 to TRBJ2-1; D not certain. CDR1 is GTSNPN and CDR2 is SVGIG in the germline V gene (reference sequence). With 8 bases removed from V and 10 bases from J, the gap between germline ends came to 15 bases. This CDR3 region has 11 residues. CDR3 coding DNA: TGTGCCAGAGGCGCCTATGGCGAGCAGTTCTTC. Protein sequence: CARGAYGEQFF.

The chain carries TRBV5-1 and TRBJ2-2, with a weak D call TRBD2 (6 bases). Trimming took 4 bases from V and 3 from J, leaving 10 bases between them. The CDR3 contains 14 residues. Germline values: CDR1 SGHRS, CDR2 YFSETQ. Written as DNA, the CDR3 is TGCGCCAGCAGCGGGACTTTTGACACCGGGGAGCTGTTTTTT. Protein sequence: CASSGTFDTGELFF.

The V and J genes are TRBV2 and TRBJ1-4; D possibly corresponds to TRBD1 (6 bases). The V gene's germline CDR1 is SNHLY and CDR2 FYNNEI. Trimming left V 2 bases short and J 11 bases short, with 21 bases between. The CDR3 is made up of 16 amino acids. CDR3 region: CASSEKRVGASGKLFF. The CDR3 nucleotides are TGTGCCAGCAGTGAAAAGAGGGTGGGGGCTTCGGGTAAACTGTTTTTT.

The chain links TRBV13 to TRBJ2-2; 7 bases match TRBD1. V lost 3 bases to trimming and J lost 1 base; unmatched junction nucleotides: 2. The CDR3 has 15 amino acids. Germline CDR1 reads PRHDT; CDR2 reads FYEKMQ (reference sequence). This CDR3 reads CASSLRQGNTGELFF. Here the CDR3 DNA reads TGTGCCAGCAGCTTGCGACAGGGGAACACCGGGGAGCTGTTTTTT.

The rearrangement joins TRBV11-2 to TRBJ2-3; 9 positions match TRBD1. Trimming at V came to 4 bases and at J to 7 bases, leaving 9 bases not matched to a gene. From germline, CDR1 is SGHAT and CDR2 FQNNGV. The CDR3 is 15 amino acids. Here the CDR3 DNA reads TGTGCCAGCAGCTCCCGGACAGGGGTGGGAAATACGCAGTATTTT. Translation gives CASSSRTGVGNTQYF. Based on the CDR3 plus reference TRBV11-2 and TRBJ2-3, the full variable domain is EAGVAQSPRYKIIEKRQSVAFWCNPISGHATLYWYQQILGQGPKLLIQFQNNGVVDDSQLPKDRFSAERLKGVDSTLKIQPAKLEDSAVYLCASSSRTGVGNTQYFGPGTRLTVL.

This clone was observed a few times. The chain uses TRBV5-4 and TRBJ2-2; the match to TRBD2 covers 8 bases. V was clipped by 4 bases and J by 2 bases; unmatched bases: 10. CDR3 size: 17 residues. Per germline, CDR1 SGHNT and CDR2 YYREEE (reference sequence). Here the CDR3 DNA reads TGTGCCAGCAGCCGAGCACACGGACTAGCAAACACCGGGGAGCTGTTTTTT. This encodes CASSRAHGLANTGELFF. The variable domain in full, completed from reference TRBV5-4 and TRBJ2-2, reads ETGVTQSPTHLIKTRGQQVTLRCSSQSGHNTVSWYQQALGQGPQFIFQYYREEENGRGNFPPRFSGLQFPNYSSELNVNALELDDSALYLCASSRAHGLANTGELFFGEGSRLTVL.

J is TRBJ1-1 and V is TRBV14; 8 bases fit TRBD1. Germline V CDR1 and CDR2: SGHDN, FVKESK. J gave up 10 bases and V 5 bases, and 9 bases lay outside the gene matches. CDR3 length: 13 residues. The CDR3 here is CASSAVGTGRAFF. CDR3 in DNA: TGTGCCAGCAGCGCGGTTGGGACAGGCAGAGCTTTCTTT. The variable domain in full, with the rest retrieved from reference TRBV14 and TRBJ1-1, is EAGVTQFPSHSVIEKGQTVTLRCDPISGHDNLYWYRRVMGKEIKFLLHFVKESKQDESGMPNNRFLAERTGGTYSTLKVQPAELEDSGVYFCASSAVGTGRAFFGQGTRLTVV.

The chain couples TRBV3-1 (or the pseudogene TRBV3-2) to TRBJ2-1; 10 positions agree with TRBD2. Germline V gene data show CDR1 as LGHDT and CDR2 as YNNKEL (reference sequence). J was trimmed by 9 bases and V by 4 bases; bases with no gene match: 9. The CDR3 extends over 15 amino acids. In DNA form, the CDR3 reads TGTGCCAGCAGCCCAGCGGGAGGGCCCTTGGTTGAGCAGTTCTTC. It yields the protein CASSPAGGPLVEQFF.